One and the same sample provided the 9 T cell receptor beta chains below, sequenced in a study of shared clonotypes between healthy human individuals. Sequencing was performed with immunoSEQ multiplex PCR; in TCRdb, only in-frame clones are kept and a portion is missing. Of fewer than 650,000 clones listed, over 60% are singletons. Input material: PBMCs. All receptors come from a woman aged 40 to 50 in good health. Some clones in this sample may be carry-over from other donors' samples.

This clone was seen more than once but under ten times. The chain carries TRBV7-9 and TRBJ2-7; 8 nucleotides agree with TRBD1. The germline V gene encodes CDR1 SEHNR and CDR2 FQNEAQ (reference sequence). The length of the CDR3 is 15 residues. Trimming cost V 5 bases and J 4 bases; bases outside gene matches: 10. The CDR3 DNA is TGTGCCAGCAGCCGCCGACAGGGGAAGACATACGAGCAGTACTTC. Its translation is CASSRRQGKTYEQYF.

In its sample, this clone was seen once. The sample has other DNA sequences that encode this CDR3 too. The chain uses TRBV5-4 and TRBJ1-2, with 7 bases fitting TRBD1. The V gene's germline CDR1 is SGHNT and CDR2 YYREEE (reference sequence). The J segment lost 3 bases and the V segment lost 4 bases, leaving 3 bases of the junction unmatched. This CDR3 is 13 amino acids long. The CDR3: CASSLGTDYGYTF. In nucleotides, the CDR3 is TGTGCCAGCAGCCTTGGGACAGACTATGGCTACACCTTC.

The rearrangement links TRBV4-1 to TRBJ1-5, with D possibly TRBD1 on 6 matching bases. Germline CDR1 MGHRA, CDR2 YSYEKL. V was cut by 0 bases and J by 9 bases, with 9 bases left in between. This CDR3 is 13 amino acids long. The chain's CDR3 is CASSQDLGGPQHF. In DNA, the CDR3 is TGCGCCAGCAGCCAAGATCTAGGGGGGCCCCAGCATTTT.

V usage is TRBV28 and J usage is TRBJ2-1; D may be TRBD2 (6 bases). Germline lookup yields CDR1 MDHEN and CDR2 SYDVKM. This CDR3 contains 15 residues. Trimming stripped 7 bases from V and 9 bases from J, with 22 bases between. The CDR3 here is CASKTPPGLPGEQFF. The CDR3 coding sequence is TGTGCCAGCAAAACCCCACCGGGACTTCCAGGTGAGCAGTTCTTC. The full variable domain, completed using reference TRBV28 and TRBJ2-1, is DVKVTQSSRYLVKRTGEKVFLECVQDMDHENMFWYRQDPGLGLRLIYFSYDVKMKEKGDIPEGYSVSREKKERFSLILESASTNQTSMYLCASKTPPGLPGEQFFGPGTRLTVL.

This clone was seen once. The chain uses TRBV6-6 and TRBJ2-5; 11 bases agree with TRBD2. The CDR3 has 15 amino acids. The germline V gene has CDR1 MNHNY and CDR2 SVGAGI (reference sequence). V was pared by 0 bases and J by 4 bases, with 1 base of the junction left unmatched. The CDR3 loop is CASSYSGLAGETQYF. CDR3 nucleotides: TGTGCCAGCAGTTACTCCGGACTAGCGGGAGAGACCCAGTACTTC.

Remarks on this clone: A single base separates this from a much larger clone, so it may be a read error. This same CDR3 is encoded by further DNA sequences in the sample. The rearrangement joins TRBV25-1 to TRBJ1-3, with a possible D match to TRBD1 (5 bases). CDR1 is MGHDK, CDR2 SYGVNS, per germline. The V end was cut by 1 base, the J end by 0 bases, with 7 bases between. The CDR3 has 15 residues. CDR3 loop: CASSELGGSGNTIYF. In DNA, the CDR3 is TGTGCCAGCAGTGAATTGGGGGGCTCTGGAAACACCATATATTTT.

This sequence joins TRBV5-4 and TRBJ2-3; 9 nucleotides align to TRBD1. Germline CDR1 reads SGHNT; CDR2 reads YYREEE (reference sequence). Trimming removed 4 bases from V and 4 bases from J; junction bases left unmatched: 7. CDR3 length: 15 amino acids. Written as DNA, the CDR3 is TGTGCCAGCAGCCCGGGACAGGGTAATCCAGATACGCAGTATTTT. Protein product: CASSPGQGNPDTQYF.

This rearrangement joins TRBV5-1 to TRBJ2-7; 9 nucleotides match TRBD1. CDR1 SGHRS and CDR2 YFSETQ come from the germline V gene. J was trimmed by 3 bases and V by 2 bases; bases with no gene match: 6. The CDR3 covers 15 residues. CDR3 coding DNA: TGCGCCAGCAGCTTTGACAGGGGGGGCCTCTACGAGCAGTACTTC. Its translation is CASSFDRGGLYEQYF.

The rearrangement joins TRBV7-6 to TRBJ2-1, with 12 bases lining up with TRBD1. V lost 4 bases and J lost 8; bases outside the gene matches: 3. Germline CDR1 is SGHVS and CDR2 is FNYEAQ. This CDR3 has 14 amino acids. The DNA for the CDR3 is TGTGCCAGCAGCTGGGGACAGGGGGCGTATGAGCAGTTCTTC. Amino acids: CASSWGQGAYEQFF.